Listed below are T cell receptor beta chains from one sample, sequenced in a study of shared clonotypes between healthy human individuals. Generated by immunoSEQ multiplex PCR, the TCRdb table keeps only in-frame clones and is missing some. The sample comprises around 2.5 million clones, 80% to 95% of which are singletons, and approximately 0.35% rests with the top ten. The specimen sequenced was naive CD4+ T cells from PBMCs. All receptors derive from a man aged 18 to 30 in good health. Some clones in this sample may be carry-over from other donors' samples. CDR3s include the opening cysteine and the closing phenylalanine or tryptophan. D genes are given only for firm matches. Expanded clones are given a class, and other clones once, few, many or no size at all.

D	V	size	J	CDR3	DNA
.	TRBV29-1	.	TRBJ1-2	CSVGRDSSNYGYTF	TGCAGCGTTGGGCGGGACTCTTCTAACTATGGCTACACCTTC
TRBD2	TRBV29-1	.	TRBJ2-5	CSVRPLLAGETQYF	TGCAGCGTGCGACCATTACTAGCGGGAGAGACCCAGTACTTC
.	TRBV28	.	TRBJ1-3	CASSPAQTGFSGNTIYF	TGTGCCAGCAGTCCTGCCCAGACAGGATTCTCTGGAAACACCATATATTTT
TRBD1	TRBV29-1	.	TRBJ1-5	CSVSGTGEYQPQHF	TGCAGCGTTTCCGGGACAGGGGAGTATCAGCCCCAGCATTTT
.	TRBV6-1	once	TRBJ1-2	CASSEIQTVYGYTF	TGTGCCAGCAGTGAGATCCAGACAGTCTATGGCTACACCTTC
TRBD2	TRBV7-2	.	TRBJ2-1	CASSFLAGSFYNEQFF	TGTGCCAGCAGCTTTTTAGCGGGGAGTTTCTACAATGAGCAGTTCTTC
TRBD2	TRBV5-4	.	TRBJ2-2	CASSPPAGGFTGELFF	TGTGCCAGCAGCCCGCCGGCGGGAGGGTTCACCGGGGAGCTGTTTTTT
TRBD1	TRBV19	.	TRBJ1-5	CASSRQGQGGSQPQHF	TGTGCCAGTAGTCGCCAGGGACAGGGAGGCAGCCAGCCCCAGCATTTT
.	TRBV28	.	TRBJ2-7	CASSTWGAGNSYEQYF	TGTGCCAGCAGTACCTGGGGGGCGGGGAACTCCTACGAGCAGTACTTC
TRBD2	TRBV29-1	.	TRBJ2-7	CSGRTSGSYEQYF	TGCAGCGGAAGGACTAGCGGATCCTACGAGCAGTACTTC
.	TRBV2	few	TRBJ1-5	CASSYRENQPQHF	TGTGCCAGCAGTTACAGGGAAAATCAGCCCCAGCATTTT
.	TRBV7-9	once	TRBJ1-2	CASSLDGTSYGYTF	TGTGCCAGCAGCTTAGATGGCACCAGCTATGGCTACACCTTC
.	TRBV7-2	.	TRBJ1-5	CASSSERNQPQHF	TGTGCCAGCAGCTCTGAACGTAATCAGCCCCAGCATTTT
.	TRBV18	.	TRBJ2-7	CASSPTGAGYEQYF	TGTGCCAGCTCACCAACTGGGGCCGGGTACGAGCAGTACTTC
TRBD1	TRBV9	.	TRBJ1-3	CASSVVGRGPESSGNTIYF	TGTGCCAGCAGCGTAGTCGGCAGGGGGCCTGAAAGCTCTGGAAACACCATATATTTT
TRBD2	TRBV7-6	.	TRBJ2-7	CASSLEPPSLAGAPGEQYF	TGTGCCAGCAGCTTAGAGCCCCCCTCGCTAGCGGGAGCCCCGGGGGAGCAGTACTTC
.	TRBV6-5	once	TRBJ2-6	CASRQGLAGANVLTF	TGTGCCAGCAGGCAGGGTCTAGCTGGGGCCAACGTCCTGACTTTC
TRBD1	TRBV6-5	.	TRBJ1-5	CASSPDRAGNQPQHF	TGTGCCAGCAGTCCCGACAGGGCGGGCAATCAGCCCCAGCATTTT
TRBD1	TRBV19	.	TRBJ1-5	CASSIVDRGNQPQHF	TGTGCCAGTAGTATAGTAGACAGGGGGAATCAGCCCCAGCATTTT
.	TRBV28	once	TRBJ1-5	CASSLFGEYSNQPQHF	TGTGCCAGCAGTTTATTTGGGGAGTATAGCAATCAGCCCCAGCATTTT
TRBD2	TRBV28	.	TRBJ2-1	CASRSGRVLEQFF	TGTGCCAGCAGGAGCGGGAGGGTTCTTGAGCAGTTCTTC
.	TRBV5-1	.	TRBJ2-1	CASSLEGGSWNEQFF	TGCGCCAGCAGCTTGGAGGGGGGATCCTGGAATGAGCAGTTCTTC
.	TRBV7-6	.	TRBJ1-4	CASSLVLSRTTNEKLFF	TGTGCCAGCAGCTTGGTGCTGTCGCGTACAACTAATGAAAAACTGTTTTTT
.	TRBV30	.	TRBJ1-3	CAWSWGSGNTIYF	TGTGCCTGGAGTTGGGGGTCTGGAAACACCATATATTTT
TRBD2	TRBV11-2	.	TRBJ2-1	CASSTTSGVYNEQFF	TGTGCCAGCAGCACGACTAGCGGGGTTTACAATGAGCAGTTCTTC
.	TRBV10-3	.	TRBJ2-7	CAISESRDEQYF	TGTGCCATCAGTGAGTCGAGGGATGAGCAGTACTTC
.	TRBV9	few	TRBJ1-3	CASSTDGNTIYF	TGTGCCAGCAGCACCGATGGAAACACCATATATTTT
TRBD2	TRBV19	.	TRBJ2-2	CASSIDPGGAGELFF	TGTGCCAGTAGTATAGACCCGGGAGGGGCCGGGGAGCTGTTTTTT